Shown below are 28 T cell receptor beta chains from a single sample sequenced in a study of blood T cell repertoires in COVID-19. Clones were sequenced by immunoSEQ multiplex PCR, and TCRdb holds only the in-frame ones, with some missing. Of 470,000 or so clones listed, roughly 85% are singletons. Input material: PBMCs or T cells enriched from blood (not recorded which). All receptors come from a woman aged 18-30 years with acute COVID-19.

V usage is TRBV12-5 and J usage is TRBJ2-1; 12 bases are a match to TRBD2. Unmatched junction bases numbered 6, after V lost 4 bases and J lost 2 bases. The CDR3 is 17 residues long. Germline V lookup: CDR1 LGHNT, CDR2 FRNRAP. The CDR3 here is CASGSTLAGGTYNEQFF. CDR3 sequence (DNA): TGTGCTAGTGGTTCAACCCTAGCGGGGGGGACCTACAATGAGCAGTTCTTC.

In its sample, this clone was seen a few times. V is TRBV6-5 and J is TRBJ2-1; TRBD1 agrees at 8 bases. The ends lost 1 base at V and 10 bases at J; junction bases unmatched: 6. The CDR3 has 14 amino acids. The germline V gene encodes CDR1 MNHEY and CDR2 SVGAGI. The DNA for the CDR3 is TGTGCCAGCAGTTACTTCGACAGGGGAGTCGAGCAGTTCTTC. It translates to CASSYFDRGVEQFF.

This chain connects TRBV29-1 to TRBJ1-2; D is unclear. The germline V gene has CDR1 SQVTM and CDR2 ANQGSEA. V shed 5 bases and J shed 1 base, with 5 bases lying between them. The CDR3 is made up of 11 amino acids. CDR3 region: CSVTSNYGYTF. The CDR3 DNA follows: TGCAGCGTTACTAGTAACTATGGCTACACCTTC.

The V call is TRBV5-1, the J call TRBJ1-4, with 12 bases lining up with TRBD1. The junction had 2 bases not matched to a gene; V was cut back by 2 bases and J by 6 bases. The CDR3 length is 15 residues. Germline lookup yields CDR1 SGHRS and CDR2 YFSETQ. The CDR3 region is CASSFGTGGDEKLFF. The CDR3 bases are TGCGCCAGCAGCTTCGGGACAGGGGGCGATGAAAAACTGTTTTTT.

The rearrangement links TRBV6-2 or TRBV6-3 to TRBJ2-1; 7 bases match TRBD2. CDR3 length: 15 amino acids. J gave up 4 bases and V 0 bases, and 3 bases lay outside the gene matches. Germline CDR1 reads MNHEY; CDR2 reads SVGEGT. CDR3: CASSYSREGYNEQFF. CDR3 bases: TGTGCCAGCAGTTACTCGAGGGAGGGGTACAATGAGCAGTTCTTC.

The genes are TRBV28 and TRBJ1-2; tentatively, D is TRBD1 (6 bases). Germline V lookup: CDR1 MDHEN, CDR2 SYDVKM. CDR3 size: 12 residues. V lost 7 bases and J lost 8, with 14 bases in between. For the CDR3, the DNA is TGTGCCAGCAACACAGGGAGGGAAGGCTACACCTTC. Protein: CASNTGREGYTF.

V gene TRBV7-9 combines with J gene TRBJ1-2; TRBD1 agrees at 7 bases. J was trimmed by 6 bases and V by 4 bases; bases with no gene match: 2. The CDR3 loop spans 12 amino acids. Per germline, CDR1 SEHNR and CDR2 FQNEAQ (reference sequence). The chain's CDR3 is CASSSDRDGYTF. The DNA for the CDR3 is TGTGCCAGCAGCTCCGACAGGGATGGCTACACCTTC.

In the case of this clone: At one end the junction does not follow the germline gene, possibly because of a read error. The V gene is TRBV7-7, the J gene TRBJ2-5, with 9 positions matching TRBD1. The CDR3 has 15 residues. From germline, CDR1 is SSHAT and CDR2 FNYEAQ (reference sequence). The CDR3 DNA is TGTGCTAGCAGTCCTACAGGGGGCGATTTTGAGACCCAGTACTTC. Its translation: CASSPTGGDFETQYF.

The genes are TRBV7-3 and TRBJ2-3, with D maybe TRBD1 (6 bases). Germline values: CDR1 SGHTA, CDR2 FQGTGA. This CDR3 is 16 amino acids long. Trimming shortened V by 0 bases and J by 1 base, and 11 bases separated the two germline ends. CDR3 DNA sequence: TGTGCCAGCAGCTTAACGGGGGCTCTCGGCACAGATACGCAGTATTTT. The encoded protein is CASSLTGALGTDTQYF.

The genes are TRBV11-2 and TRBJ1-6; a weak D match, TRBD1 (6 bases). Germline V CDR1 and CDR2: SGHAT, FQNNGV. CDR3 length equals 14 residues. Trimming took off 5 bases at V and 6 bases at J, with 11 bases between the two ends. The CDR3 coding sequence is TGTGCCAGCAGCCCGTGGGACACTAATTCACCCCTCCACTTT. This encodes CASSPWDTNSPLHF.

The chain joins TRBV5-4 to TRBJ1-6; TRBD1 is a possible D gene (5 bases). Germline V CDR1 and CDR2: SGHNT, YYREEE (reference sequence). The CDR3 has 17 amino acids. The ends were cut back, 4 bases at V and 0 bases at J, with 14 bases in the middle. The CDR3 nucleotides read TGTGCCAGCAGCGTTGACAGATTTAGCTCCTATAATTCACCCCTCCACTTT. Residues: CASSVDRFSSYNSPLHF.

The V and J genes are TRBV21-1 and TRBJ1-5; the D call in the table, TRBD1, was not verified against the DNA. TRBV21-1 is a listed pseudogene. The CDR3 has 18 amino acids. DNA for the CDR3: TGTGCCAGCAGCAAATACCGGACAGGGAAATATAGCAATCAGCCCCAGCATTTT. Protein sequence: CASSKYRTGKYSNQPQHF.

V is TRBV19 and J is TRBJ1-5; perhaps TRBD1 as D (5 bases). Trimming stripped 5 bases from V and 7 bases from J, with 18 bases between. The CDR3 is 15 amino acids. Germline lookup yields CDR1 LNHDA and CDR2 SQIVND (reference sequence). CDR3 sequence: CASSLGSPRGQPQHF. CDR3 sequence (DNA): TGTGCCAGTAGTTTAGGATCCCCCCGGGGGCAGCCCCAGCATTTT.

This chain uses TRBV7-9 with TRBJ1-2, with D unresolved. V lost 2 bases to trimming and J lost 13 bases, with 14 bases between them. Per germline, CDR1 SEHNR and CDR2 FQNEAQ (reference sequence). This CDR3 is built from 12 residues. The CDR3 reads CASSLIAEGSTF. The CDR3 nucleotides are TGTGCCAGCAGCTTAATTGCAGAGGGCAGCACCTTC.

The chain combines TRBV18 with TRBJ1-5; 10 bases are a match to TRBD1. CDR1 is KGHSH and CDR2 is LQKENI in the germline V gene. V shed 6 bases and J 7 bases; nucleotides not matched to a gene: 6. The CDR3 consists of 14 residues. This CDR3 reads CASSLDRGQQPQHF. The CDR3 bases are TGTGCCAGCTCCCTTGACAGGGGGCAACAGCCCCAGCATTTT.

The rearrangement joins TRBV18 to TRBJ1-5; tentatively, D is TRBD1 (5 bases). The CDR3 loop spans 16 amino acids. Germline V gene lookup returns CDR1 KGHSH and CDR2 LQKENI. V dropped 3 bases and J dropped 0 bases, with 12 bases sitting between them. CDR3 loop: CASSPAGLYSNQPQHF. CDR3 in DNA: TGTGCCAGCTCACCGGCGGGACTCTATAGCAATCAGCCCCAGCATTTT.

This chain joins TRBV19 and TRBJ1-2; 7 bases line up with TRBD1. Germline trimming cut 3 bases from V and 4 bases from J; bases unmatched to any gene: 8. The CDR3 has 15 residues. In germline, CDR1 is LNHDA, CDR2 SQIVND (reference sequence). In nucleotides, the CDR3 is TGTGCCAGTAGTATGATCGACAGGGAGGCCTATGGCTACACCTTC. Translating gives CASSMIDREAYGYTF.

The rearrangement joins TRBV19 to TRBJ1-5, with TRBD1 identical over 7 bases. The V gene's germline CDR1 is LNHDA and CDR2 SQIVND (reference sequence). J lost 2 bases, V lost 2 bases, and 9 bases had no gene match. This CDR3 is built from 17 residues. The CDR3 DNA sequence: TGTGCCAGTAGTATAAGGGGGCAGGGCAGTGGCAATCAGCCCCAGCATTTT. It is translated as CASSIRGQGSGNQPQHF.

This sequence joins TRBV29-1 and TRBJ2-3, with TRBD2 matching 7 bases. Trimming at V came to 6 bases and at J to 4 bases, leaving 7 bases not matched to a gene. Germline assignment: CDR1 SQVTM and CDR2 ANQGSEA. The CDR3 length is 13 residues. In DNA form, the CDR3 reads TGCAGCGTGATGCGGGAGCTCCCAGATACGCAGTATTTT. Amino acid sequence: CSVMRELPDTQYF.

This chain connects TRBV19 to TRBJ1-4; TRBD1 is a possible D gene (5 bases). V lost 3 bases to trimming and J lost 7 bases, with 9 bases between them. CDR1 is LNHDA and CDR2 is SQIVND in the germline V gene (reference sequence). CDR3 length equals 13 residues. CDR3: CASSISGREKLFF. DNA for the CDR3: TGTGCCAGTAGTATCTCAGGGCGTGAAAAACTGTTTTTT.

This clone was picked up many times. V is TRBV19 and J is TRBJ1-2; 10 bases line up with TRBD1. The CDR3 contains 14 residues. J was trimmed by 8 bases and V by 5 bases; bases with no gene match: 8. Germline V gives CDR1 LNHDA, CDR2 SQIVND (reference sequence). The CDR3 spells CASSLSRGQGGYTF. The CDR3 bases are TGTGCCAGTAGTCTCTCCCGGGGACAGGGGGGCTACACCTTC.

This clone has a handful of counts. The chain joins TRBV20-1 to TRBJ2-2; TRBD1 aligns across 8 bases. Losses at the gene ends were 3 bases for V and 5 bases for J; bases not matched to a gene: 11. Germline CDR1 DFQATT, CDR2 SNEGSKA (reference sequence). The CDR3 has 16 amino acids. In DNA form, the CDR3 reads TGCAGTGCTAGTGGCAGGGGGCAGCTCAGGACCGGGGAGCTGTTTTTT. This translates into CSASGRGQLRTGELFF.

The chain employs TRBV2 and TRBJ1-2, with D possibly being TRBD1 (6 bases). Deletions cut 0 bases from V and 6 bases from J, with 11 bases between. Germline assignment: CDR1 SNHLY and CDR2 FYNNEI. The CDR3 totals 14 residues. This chain's CDR3 is CASSEAQGVDGYTF. DNA for the CDR3: TGTGCCAGCAGTGAAGCACAGGGAGTGGATGGCTACACCTTC.

V is TRBV6-5 and J is TRBJ1-5; 7 bases match TRBD1. The CDR3 runs to 15 residues. Germline CDR1 reads MNHEY; CDR2 reads SVGAGI. Trimming removed 6 bases from V and 5 bases from J; junction bases left unmatched: 10. This CDR3 reads CASRPDRVVDQPQHF. CDR3 bases: TGTGCCAGCAGACCTGACAGGGTTGTCGATCAGCCCCAGCATTTT.

The chain links TRBV28 to TRBJ1-2; no reliable D call. Trimming pared 4 bases from V and 10 bases from J, leaving 7 bases between. The CDR3 length is 10 residues. Germline CDR1 and CDR2: MDHEN and SYDVKM. The CDR3 is CASSSEIYTF. CDR3 sequence (DNA): TGTGCCAGCAGTTCGGAGATCTACACCTTC.

This rearrangement joins TRBV19 to TRBJ2-5; 7 positions match TRBD1. V lost 0 bases, J lost 10 bases, and 8 bases stayed unmatched. Germline V gene data show CDR1 as LNHDA and CDR2 as SQIVND (reference sequence). The length of the CDR3 is 14 residues. The CDR3 spells CASSIDNPGGNQYF. The CDR3 coding sequence is TGTGCCAGTAGTATAGATAACCCAGGGGGTAACCAGTACTTC.

The chain employs TRBV3-1 (or the pseudogene TRBV3-2) and TRBJ2-7, with D maybe TRBD1 (5 bases). Per the germline V gene, CDR1 is LGHDT and CDR2 is YNNKEL (reference sequence). V dropped 3 bases and J dropped 2 bases, with 14 bases sitting between them. CDR3 length: 15 residues. CDR3 sequence reads: CASSQKDRDPYEQYF. The CDR3 DNA is TGTGCCAGCAGCCAGAAAGACAGAGATCCCTACGAGCAGTACTTC.

This sequence joins TRBV29-1 and TRBJ1-1; D is undetermined. V gave up 5 bases and J gave up 3 bases, with 13 bases separating them. Looked up from germline, CDR1 is SQVTM and CDR2 is ANQGSEA. The CDR3 is 13 residues long. The CDR3 reads CSVSLRRDTEAFF. The DNA of the CDR3 is TGCAGCGTTTCACTCCGGAGGGACACTGAAGCTTTCTTT.